Reported below is one T cell receptor (beta chain). This clonotype has more than one count but fewer than ten. Its antigen is still unknown. No quality values exist for individual bases; no much larger clone is one base distant. The V end loses 4 bases and the J end loses 5 bases, and a stretch of 17 bases separates them. Taken from cysteine to phenylalanine, the CDR3 has 15 residues. Kept here is only the CDR3 DNA, which spans 45 bases and is read in frame from base 1. The germline V gene (reference sequence) specifies WNHNN as CDR1 and SYGVQD as CDR2. These data come from a study of response to subunit inactivated influenza vaccine (dated by TCRdb to the late 2010s). With respect to the entire study: Deep quantitative T cell receptor repertoire profiling was used in the study to track responses to a trivalent subunit inactivated influenza vaccine. Broad study findings and their caveats: According to the authors, only a limited number of new T cells may be recruited by each seasonal influenza vaccination.

Receptor amplification or capture employed RT-PCR. The sequencing machine was an Illumina HiSeq 2500. TCRdb passed the public sequencing reads through fastp at Q25 and MiXCR, retaining productive beta sequences. Every distinct CDR3 protein forms one entry, paired with its most common genes and DNA. This sample has under 550,000 distinct CDR3 sequences in its table, and 6.5% to 8% of those were observed once. The top ten clonotypes cover about an eighth of the sample. Recombination linked TRBV10-1 to TRBJ2-5, with the D gene not clear enough to name. This specimen consisted of PBMCs from blood, obtained approximately 25 months after vaccination. The sequence was obtained from a man aged 50 to 69 who received an inactivated influenza vaccine. Donor details come from another sample of the same person, matched by shared clones. The DNA reads TGCGCCAGCAGTGTGAGCACAGATCGATGGGAGACCCAGTACTTC. This gives the protein CASSVSTDRWETQYF.